This TCR beta chain is from a study of beta chain features in type 1 diabetes. Losses at the gene ends were 6 bases for V and 12 bases for J; bases not matched to a gene: 6. This CDR3 contains 12 residues. The germline V gene has CDR1 LNHDA and CDR2 SQIVND (reference sequence). The table lists this clone with a few counts. Reverse transcription of all isolated RNA meant that expressed TCRB transcripts were sequenced. An average roughly 3.6 million reads came from naive, central memory and regulatory T cell samples. TCRdb keeps only in-frame clones here, not all; method: immunoSEQ multiplex PCR. Of roughly 450,000 clones listed, roughly 13% are singletons.

Sequencing was carried out using naive CD4+ T cells from blood. The rearrangement uses TRBV19 and TRBJ1-4; 8 nucleotides align to TRBD1. The clonotype was recovered from a man younger than 45 in good health. In DNA, the CDR3 is TGTGCCAGTAGCTCAGGGGGCAGCGAACTGTTTTTT. Protein: CASSSGGSELFF.